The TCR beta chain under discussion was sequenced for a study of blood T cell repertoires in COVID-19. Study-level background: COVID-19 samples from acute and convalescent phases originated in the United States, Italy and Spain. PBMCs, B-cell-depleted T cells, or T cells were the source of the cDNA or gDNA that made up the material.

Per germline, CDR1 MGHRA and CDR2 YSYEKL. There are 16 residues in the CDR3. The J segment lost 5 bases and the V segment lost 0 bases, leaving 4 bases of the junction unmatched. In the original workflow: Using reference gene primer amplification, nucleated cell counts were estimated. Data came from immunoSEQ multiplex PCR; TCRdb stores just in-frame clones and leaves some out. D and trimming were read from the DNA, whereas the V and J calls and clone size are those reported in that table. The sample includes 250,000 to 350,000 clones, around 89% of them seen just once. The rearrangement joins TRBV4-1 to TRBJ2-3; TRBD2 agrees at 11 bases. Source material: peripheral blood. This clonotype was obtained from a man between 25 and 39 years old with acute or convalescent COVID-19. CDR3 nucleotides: TGCGCCAGCAGCCAAGATCCCGGACTAGCGGGAGATACGCAGTATTTT. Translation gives CASSQDPGLAGDTQYF.